This T cell receptor beta chain was profiled in a study of shared clonotypes between healthy human individuals. The CDR3 extends over 14 amino acids. CDR1 and CDR2 (germline): SGDLS, YYNGEE. Trimming removed 0 bases from V and 6 bases from J; junction bases left unmatched: 5. Assay: immunoSEQ multiplex PCR; the TCRdb copy retains only in-frame clones and omits some. This table holds 470,000 or so clones, more than 75% found once. The sample was PBMCs. The rearrangement uses TRBV9 and TRBJ2-7; 8 positions match TRBD1. The TCR was taken from a woman aged 40 to 50 in good health. Some clones in this sample may be carry-over from other donors' samples. CDR3 nucleotides: TGTGCCAGCAGCGTAGTTGGACAGGGCGGCGAGCAGTACTTC. It codes for CASSVVGQGGEQYF.